This T cell receptor beta chain was documented in a study of T cell responses to AZD1222 COVID-19 vaccine. Findings and caveats of the study: Clonal diversity may have been underestimated, and the donors were mostly white British, with more females than males.

This CDR3 is 17 amino acids long. On this clone itself: Its antigen remains unknown.

Produced via immunoSEQ multiplex PCR; TCRdb's table is partial and in-frame only. The repertoire holds around 100,000 clones, 80% to 95% seen once, with approximately 1.1% in the top ten. The TCR sequence derives from an adult in good health. The gene calls are TRBV21-1 and TRBJ1-2; TRBD1 was called by the table and not checked on the DNA. TRBV21-1 is recorded as a pseudogene. Sequencing used peripheral blood, obtained on day 0 of AZD1222 vaccination. The DNA for the CDR3 is TGTGCCAGCAGCAAAGTGGCCTACAGGGGGCAGGGCTATGGCTACACCTTC. Translation gives CASSKVAYRGQGYGYTF.